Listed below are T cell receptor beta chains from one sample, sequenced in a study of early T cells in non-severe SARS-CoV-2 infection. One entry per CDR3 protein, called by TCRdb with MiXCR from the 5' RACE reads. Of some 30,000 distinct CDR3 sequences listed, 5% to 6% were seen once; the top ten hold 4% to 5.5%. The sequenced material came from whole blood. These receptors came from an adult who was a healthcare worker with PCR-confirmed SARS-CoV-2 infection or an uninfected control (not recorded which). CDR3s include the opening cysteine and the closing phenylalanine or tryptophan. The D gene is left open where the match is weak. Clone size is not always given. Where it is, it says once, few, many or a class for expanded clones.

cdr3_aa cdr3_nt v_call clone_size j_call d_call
CASSQGRANQPQHF TGCGCCAGCAGCCAAGGCAGAGCCAATCAGCCCCAGCATTTT TRBV4-3 few TRBJ1-5 .
CASRLFSTDTQYF TGTGCCAGCAGGTTATTTAGCACAGATACGCAGTATTTT TRBV12-3/TRBV12-4 many TRBJ2-3 .
CSAKWTRRSYNEQFF TGCAGTGCTAAATGGACTAGAAGATCCTACAATGAGCAGTTCTTC TRBV20-1 many TRBJ2-1 TRBD2
CASSRDTDTQYF TGTGCCAGCAGCCGTGACACAGATACGCAGTATTTT TRBV11-1 many TRBJ2-3 .
CASSKPWGTGDTGELFF TGTGCCAGCAGCAAGCCCTGGGGAACAGGGGACACCGGGGAGCTGTTTTTT TRBV7-3 medium-sized TRBJ2-2 TRBD1
CASSQEIQETQYF TGCGCCAGCAGCCAAGAGATCCAAGAGACCCAGTACTTC TRBV4-3 many TRBJ2-5 .
CASRGTPTGELFF TGTGCCAGCAGAGGGACGCCCACCGGGGAGCTGTTTTTT TRBV27 many TRBJ2-2 .
CASSPLLITRLNNEQFF TGTGCCAGCAGCCCCCTGTTGATCACTCGGTTAAACAATGAGCAGTTCTTC TRBV6-2/TRBV6-3 . TRBJ2-1 .
CASSRGANQPQHF TGTGCCAGCAGCCGGGGGGCAAATCAGCCCCAGCATTTT TRBV7-2 many TRBJ1-5 .
CASSQEWGGEQYF TGCGCCAGCAGCCAAGAATGGGGGGGAGAGCAGTACTTC TRBV4-3 . TRBJ2-7 TRBD2
CSARDGGRTDNEQFF TGCAGTGCTAGAGATGGGGGGAGGACCGACAATGAGCAGTTCTTC TRBV20-1 many TRBJ2-1 .
CASSFTGSSYEQYF TGTGCCAGCAGTTTTACAGGGAGCTCCTACGAGCAGTACTTC TRBV27 few TRBJ2-7 .
CASSIQSNQPQHF TGTGCCAGTAGTATACAGAGCAATCAGCCCCAGCATTTT TRBV19 many TRBJ1-5 .
CASSLGFASGRTYNEQFF TGTGCCAGCAGCTTGGGGTTTGCTAGCGGGAGAACCTACAATGAGCAGTTCTTC TRBV5-4 many TRBJ2-1 TRBD2
CASSWFPGLSYEQYF TGTGCCAGCAGCTGGTTCCCGGGACTAAGCTACGAGCAGTACTTC TRBV7-2 many TRBJ2-7 TRBD2
CASSLGDRGQVLSSYNERFF TGTGCCAGCAGCTTAGGGGACAGGGGGCAAGTTCTAAGCTCCTACAATGAGCGGTTCTTC TRBV11-2 few TRBJ2-1 TRBD1
CASSFQQRALAPGEQYF TGTGCCAGCAGTTTTCAGCAAAGGGCCTTAGCTCCGGGCGAGCAGTACTTC TRBV12-3/TRBV12-4 many TRBJ2-7 .
CASSPTPRTGAGETQYF TGCGCCAGCAGCCCTACTCCTCGGACAGGGGCGGGAGAGACCCAGTACTTC TRBV4-1 few TRBJ2-5 TRBD1
CASRGMGGWVTEAFF TGTGCCAGCAGAGGAATGGGGGGCTGGGTCACTGAAGCTTTCTTT TRBV28 many TRBJ1-1 .
CSAQLGEETQYF TGCAGTGCTCAACTAGGGGAAGAGACCCAGTACTTC TRBV20-1 many TRBJ2-5 .
CASSHTGTRNNEQFF TGTGCCAGCAGCCACACCGGGACTAGAAACAATGAGCAGTTCTTC TRBV11-3 many TRBJ2-1 TRBD2
CAIGDRGLYEQYF TGTGCCATCGGAGACAGGGGGCTTTACGAGCAGTACTTC TRBV10-3 medium-sized TRBJ2-7 TRBD1
CASSPTGPWGAFF TGTGCCAGCAGTCCCACTGGCCCCTGGGGGGCTTTCTTT TRBV27 many TRBJ1-1 .
CAISARESNQPQHF TGTGCCATCAGTGCTAGGGAAAGCAATCAGCCCCAGCATTTT TRBV10-3 many TRBJ1-5 .
CASSRSWREQYNEQFF TGTGCCAGCAGCCGCAGTTGGCGGGAGCAGTACAATGAGCAGTTCTTC TRBV7-8 many TRBJ2-1 TRBD2
CATGVGGASTEAFF TGTGCCACAGGGGTAGGGGGGGCGAGCACTGAAGCTTTCTTT TRBV6-5 many TRBJ1-1 .
CASELRGVKEKLFF TGTGCCAGCGAACTCAGGGGAGTCAAAGAAAAACTGTTTTTT TRBV28 many TRBJ1-4 .
CASSASRGSGTDTQYF TGTGCCAGCTCCGCGTCCCGAGGGAGTGGCACAGATACGCAGTATTTT TRBV18 many TRBJ2-3 .
CASSLFQGAMGEQFF TGTGCCAGCAGTTTATTTCAGGGGGCGATGGGTGAGCAGTTCTTC TRBV27 many TRBJ2-1 TRBD1
CASRSSGAKNIQYF TGTGCCAGCAGGTCGAGCGGGGCCAAAAACATTCAGTACTTC TRBV28 many TRBJ2-4 .
CSADLGPGNQPQHF TGCAGTGCTGACCTGGGACCCGGCAATCAGCCCCAGCATTTT TRBV20-1 few TRBJ1-5 .
CASSLGRSSGNTIYF TGTGCCAGCAGCTTGGGACGTTCCTCTGGAAACACCATATATTTT TRBV7-9 many TRBJ1-3 .
CASRTYPGNTIYF TGTGCCAGCCGGACATACCCTGGAAACACCATATATTTT TRBV6-1 many TRBJ1-3 .
CASSLYGGGEITF TGTGCCAGCAGTTTATATGGAGGGGGCGAGATCACCTTC TRBV27 many TRBJ1-2 TRBD1
CSALKLAGGGYEQYF TGCAGTGCTTTGAAATTAGCGGGAGGGGGCTACGAGCAGTACTTC TRBV20-1 many TRBJ2-7 TRBD2